The 23 T cell receptor beta chains in this list originate from one sample, sequenced in a study of radiotherapy plus CTLA-4 blockade in lung cancer. Measured with immunoSEQ multiplex PCR; TCRdb has only the in-frame clones, and not every one. This sample has some 73,000 clones; less than 85% occur once, and the top ten carry 0.79%. The sample was peripheral blood, taken from a patient treated with radiotherapy plus ipilimumab. All receptors derive from a human donor with non-small cell lung cancer who had stable disease on radiotherapy plus ipilimumab.

This chain uses TRBV6-1 with TRBJ1-1; the match to TRBD1 covers 7 bases. CDR3 size: 15 residues. CDR1 and CDR2 (germline): MNHNS, SASEGT. With 2 bases clipped from V and 4 bases from J, the junction kept 7 bases outside the gene matches. The CDR3 coding sequence is TGTGCCAGCAGTGAATACCCAGGGGGAGGCACTGAAGCTTTCTTT. Amino acids: CASSEYPGGGTEAFF.

The gene calls are TRBV5-6 and TRBJ1-4; TRBD1 might be the D (5 bases). The germline CDR1 and CDR2 sequences are SGHDT and YYEEEE. The CDR3 extends over 14 amino acids. Trimming shortened V by 4 bases and J by 8 bases, and 15 bases separated the two germline ends. The CDR3 coding sequence is TGTGCCAGCAGCCCCCGGGGCAGGGTCGAAAAACTGTTTTTT. This translates into CASSPRGRVEKLFF.

The V gene is TRBV30, the J gene TRBJ1-4, with D unclear. The CDR3 totals 16 residues. CDR1 is GTSNPN, CDR2 SVGIG, per germline (reference sequence). Trimming removed 0 bases from V and 5 bases from J, with 16 bases in between. CDR3 residues: CAWSVQSGGKNEKLFF. The CDR3 coding sequence is TGTGCCTGGAGTGTACAGTCGGGCGGAAAAAATGAAAAACTGTTTTTT.

This clone was recorded a few times. CDR3 in DNA: TGCAGCGTTGATGAAGGGGTCGATACGCAGTATTTT. Translated, it gives CSVDEGVDTQYF. The rearrangement uses TRBV29-1 and TRBJ2-3, with D possibly TRBD1 on 5 matching bases. This CDR3 has 12 residues. Trimming cost V 3 bases and J 6 bases, with 10 bases left between them. Per the germline V gene, CDR1 is SQVTM and CDR2 is ANQGSEA.

The CDR3 region has the DNA TGCGCCAGCAGCTTGGGTTCCCTGGAAGAGACCCAGTACTTC. The encoded protein is CASSLGSLEETQYF. The chain is built from TRBV5-1 and TRBJ2-5, with no clear D. The length of the CDR3 is 14 residues. V shed 0 bases and J shed 3 bases, with 9 bases lying between them. CDR1 SGHRS and CDR2 YFSETQ come from the germline V gene.

V gene TRBV18 combines with J gene TRBJ1-2; possible D gene TRBD1, 5 bases. This CDR3 comprises 12 residues. V shed 6 bases and J shed 6 bases, with 11 bases lying between them. Germline V gives CDR1 KGHSH, CDR2 LQKENI. The DNA for the CDR3 is TGTGCCAGCTCCACGGACATTGATGGCTACACCTTC. Translation: CASSTDIDGYTF.

The chain's CDR3 is CAIRTSANTGELFF. The CDR3 DNA is TGTGCCATCCGGACTAGCGCGAACACCGGGGAGCTGTTTTTT. The V call is TRBV10-3, the J call TRBJ2-2; 9 bases align to TRBD2. The V gene's germline CDR1 is ENHRY and CDR2 SYGVKD. This CDR3 has 14 amino acids. V gave up 8 bases and J gave up 0 bases; unmatched junction bases: 1.

The chain joins TRBV5-6 to TRBJ2-3; 8 bases are a match to TRBD2. This CDR3 has 15 amino acids. Germline V CDR1 and CDR2: SGHDT, YYEEEE. Trimming removed 6 bases from V and 1 base from J; junction bases left unmatched: 7. Written as DNA, the CDR3 is TGTGCCAGCACCCTACCGGGGGGGGGCACAGATACGCAGTATTTT. Translation: CASTLPGGGTDTQYF.

The chain is built from TRBV6-5 and TRBJ1-5, with a weak D call TRBD1 (5 bases). This CDR3 has 14 residues. Trimming took off 5 bases at V and 4 bases at J, with 12 bases between the two ends. The germline gives CDR1 MNHEY, CDR2 SVGAGI. The CDR3 reads CASSDRGENQPQHF. The CDR3 DNA follows: TGTGCCAGCAGTGATAGAGGGGAAAATCAGCCCCAGCATTTT.

This clone has more than one count but fewer than ten. V is TRBV6-6 and J is TRBJ1-2; TRBD1 aligns across 8 bases. CDR1 MNHNY and CDR2 SVGAGI come from the germline V gene (reference sequence). CDR3 length: 15 amino acids. The V and J ends lost 3 bases and 8 bases, in that order; junction bases with no gene match: 11. The CDR3: CASSYGGDRSQGYTF. CDR3 bases: TGTGCCAGCAGTTATGGAGGGGACAGGTCGCAAGGCTACACCTTC.

This chain joins TRBV7-8 and TRBJ1-3, with D hard to call. Trimming took 1 base from V and 1 from J, leaving 8 bases between them. This CDR3 spans 15 amino acids. CDR1 and CDR2 from the germline V gene are SGHVS and FQNEAQ. The CDR3 protein is CASSLVAGSGNTIYF. CDR3 nucleotide sequence: TGTGCCAGCAGCTTAGTGGCAGGATCTGGAAACACCATATATTTT.

V usage is TRBV28 and J usage is TRBJ1-2; D is undetermined. The V and J ends lost 6 bases and 8 bases respectively, with 13 bases between them. CDR3 size: 12 residues. The V gene's germline CDR1 is MDHEN and CDR2 SYDVKM. CDR3: CASRAGPTGYTF. CDR3 coding DNA: TGTGCCAGCAGGGCCGGGCCCACAGGCTACACCTTC.

The J gene is TRBJ1-4, the V gene TRBV27; TRBD1 aligns across 7 bases. The CDR3 length is 15 residues. The V gene's germline CDR1 is MNHEY and CDR2 SMNVEV (reference sequence). V dropped 4 bases and J dropped 8; count of bases not matched to a gene: 10. CDR3 coding DNA: TGTGCCAGCAGTTCGGAGGGGGCAGCAAGCGAAAAACTGTTTTTT. Protein product: CASSSEGAASEKLFF.

This clone was counted a few times. The V gene is TRBV28, the J gene TRBJ2-3; the match to TRBD2 covers 8 bases. CDR3 size: 15 residues. The V segment lost 6 bases and the J segment 0 bases; nucleotides outside the gene matches: 5. Looked up from germline, CDR1 is MDHEN and CDR2 is SYDVKM. The CDR3 bases are TGTGCCAGCAGGCGGGGGGCCACTAGCACAGATACGCAGTATTTT. It yields the protein CASRRGATSTDTQYF.

The gene calls are TRBV6-4 and TRBJ1-2, with 8 bases matching TRBD1. CDR3 length equals 12 residues. CDR1 and CDR2 from the germline V gene are MRHNA and SNTAGT. The J segment lost 11 bases and the V segment lost 6 bases, leaving 8 bases of the junction unmatched. This CDR3 is CASSPGDRIYTF. The CDR3 DNA sequence: TGTGCCAGCAGCCCCGGGGACAGGATTTACACCTTC.

The chain carries TRBV29-1 and TRBJ2-7, with no clear D. The CDR3 sequence is 11 residues long. CDR1 and CDR2 from the germline V gene are SQVTM and ANQGSEA. Deletions cut 7 bases from V and 5 bases from J, with 12 bases between. CDR3 coding DNA: TGCAGCGCTGCGCACTCGCACGAGCAGTACTTC. This gives the protein CSAAHSHEQYF.

This clone turned up a few times. The chain carries TRBV7-2 and TRBJ2-7; no definite D call. Trimming took 1 base from V and 6 from J, leaving 13 bases between them. Germline V CDR1 and CDR2: SGHTA, FQGNSA. CDR3 length: 14 amino acids. CDR3 DNA sequence: TGTGCCAGCAGCTTAGTCGGTCCCTTGGGCGAGCAGTACTTC. Translated: CASSLVGPLGEQYF.

The genes are TRBV7-2 and TRBJ2-7, with 13 bases matching TRBD2. The CDR3 covers 19 residues. The germline V gene has CDR1 SGHTA and CDR2 FQGNSA. Trimming removed 5 bases from V and 0 bases from J; junction bases left unmatched: 13. CDR3 coding DNA: TGTGCCAGCAGCCCAAGAGTCGGACTAGCGGGGGCCCCCTCCTACGAGCAGTACTTC. This codes for CASSPRVGLAGAPSYEQYF.

This clone came up once. CDR3 in amino acids: CASGLMNTEAFF. CDR3 in DNA: TGCGCCAGCGGACTCATGAACACTGAAGCTTTCTTT. This rearrangement joins TRBV10-2 to TRBJ1-1; D is undetermined. The CDR3 length is 12 residues. The germline gives CDR1 WSHSY, CDR2 SAAADI. V gave up 8 bases and J gave up 0 bases, with 7 bases separating them.

This clone was observed a few times. The chain joins TRBV4-1 to TRBJ1-1; D perhaps matches TRBD1 (5 bases). This CDR3 comprises 15 residues. Germline V gene sequence: CDR1 MGHRA, CDR2 YSYEKL. The germline V and J ends were trimmed by 1 base and 0 bases, with 9 bases remaining between them. CDR3 bases: TGCGCCAGCAGCCAAGGGCAGGGAGTGAACACTGAAGCTTTCTTT. Its translation is CASSQGQGVNTEAFF.

The chain recombines TRBV5-8 with TRBJ1-5; no reliable D call. V lost 2 bases to trimming and J lost 4 bases, with 13 bases between them. Germline CDR1 SGHTS, CDR2 YDEGEE. The CDR3 is 15 amino acids. DNA for the CDR3: TGTGCCAGCAGCTTAGGACGTCTGCTGAATCAGCCCCAGCATTTT. It yields the protein CASSLGRLLNQPQHF.

This chain uses TRBV25-1 with TRBJ2-7; D gene uncertain. The V gene's germline CDR1 is MGHDK and CDR2 SYGVNS. The CDR3 runs to 12 residues. Trimming shortened V by 8 bases and J by 2 bases, and 10 bases separated the two germline ends. The CDR3 loop reads CASRRQAYEQYF. CDR3 sequence (DNA): TGTGCCAGCCGTCGGCAGGCCTACGAGCAGTACTTC.

The genes are TRBV18 and TRBJ1-6; weak D call: TRBD1 (5 bases). CDR1 KGHSH and CDR2 LQKENI come from the germline V gene. Trimming left V 3 bases short and J 7 bases short, with 10 bases between. The CDR3 length is 14 residues. Written as DNA, the CDR3 is TGTGCCAGCTCACCGCGGGGGGACAATTCACCCCTCCACTTT. Translated, it gives CASSPRGDNSPLHF. The complete variable domain, with remaining parts taken from reference TRBV18 and TRBJ1-6, reads NAGVMQNPRHLVRRRGQEARLRCSPMKGHSHVYWYRQLPEEGLKFMVYLQKENIIDESGMPKERFSAEFPKEGPSILRIQQVVRGDSAAYFCASSPRGDNSPLHFGNGTRLTVT.